This is a list of T cell receptor beta chains from one sample in a study of blood T cell repertoires in COVID-19. Sequencing was performed with immunoSEQ multiplex PCR; in TCRdb, only in-frame clones are kept and a portion is missing. Of about 370,000 clones in the sample, 70% to 90% were seen once. Sequencing input: peripheral blood. These receptors were obtained from a woman aged 30 to 39 with COVID-19, enrolled during active disease. The CDR3 runs from the conserved cysteine through the conserved F or W. Each record gives: V gene, J gene, D gene, clone size, CDR3 DNA, CDR3 protein. The D gene is left open where the match is weak. Size is stated for part of the rows, as once, few or many counts, or as a class when the clone is expanded.

TRBV11-2	TRBJ2-7	TRBD2	many	TGTGCCAGCACTCCAGCGGGAGTGAGGTACGAGCAGTACTTC	CASTPAGVRYEQYF
TRBV3-1/TRBV3-2	TRBJ2-7	TRBD1	NA	TGTGCCAGCAGCCACGGCTCCGGGACAGGGGGGTCCGAGCAGTACTTC	CASSHGSGTGGSEQYF
TRBV28	TRBJ1-6	NA	NA	TGTGCCAGCAGGCGGAGCTCCTATAATTCACCCCTCCACTTT	CASRRSSYNSPLHF
TRBV7-8	TRBJ2-5	NA	NA	TGTGCCAGCAGCTTCCCCACAGGGTTTTCGGAGACCCAGTACTTC	CASSFPTGFSETQYF
TRBV19	TRBJ1-5	TRBD1	NA	TGTGCCAGCAGGGGGCCCGGGAACAATCAGCCCCAGCATTTT	CASRGPGNNQPQHF
TRBV19	TRBJ2-1	NA	NA	TGTGCCAGTTTTCGGGGGAATGAGCAGTTCTTC	CASFRGNEQFF
TRBV6-5	TRBJ2-2	NA	NA	TGTGCCAGCAGTTACGGGTGGGGCAGGAACACCGGGGAGCTGTTTTTT	CASSYGWGRNTGELFF
TRBV2	TRBJ2-2	TRBD1	NA	TGTGCCAGCAAGAGGACAGGGACGGCCGGGGAGCTGTTTTTT	CASKRTGTAGELFF
TRBV2	TRBJ2-1	NA	NA	TGTGCCAGCAGTCCTTTTGATGAGCAGTTCTTC	CASSPFDEQFF
TRBV14	TRBJ2-5	TRBD2	few	TGTGCCAGCAGCCAAGCGGCTAGCGGGAGAGGAGAGACCCAGTACTTC	CASSQAASGRGETQYF
TRBV19	TRBJ2-1	TRBD2	NA	TGTGCCAGTAGTGTGGGACTAGGGGGGTACAATGAGCAGTTCTTC	CASSVGLGGYNEQFF
TRBV10-2	TRBJ2-2	NA	NA	TGCGCCAGTCTCATGGCGGCGAACACCGGGGAGCTGTTTTTT	CASLMAANTGELFF
TRBV7-9	TRBJ1-2	TRBD1	NA	TGTGCCAGCACCACCGAAAGCGTAGGGACAGGTTACTATGGCTACACCTTC	CASTTESVGTGYYGYTF
TRBV5-6	TRBJ1-2	NA	NA	TGTGCCAGCAGCCAAATCGACACTTACTATGGCTACACCTTC	CASSQIDTYYGYTF
TRBV5-1	TRBJ2-7	TRBD1	NA	TGCGCCAGCAGCGGGAGACAGGGTCCCTACGAGCAGTACTTC	CASSGRQGPYEQYF
TRBV5-6	TRBJ2-1	TRBD1	few	TGTGCCAGCAGCGCCTCCGGGTGGACAGGGCTCTACAATGAGCAGTTCTTC	CASSASGWTGLYNEQFF
TRBV4-1	TRBJ2-1	TRBD1	NA	TGCGCCAGCAGCCCCTGGGGACAGGGGGCGGACAATGAGCAGTTCTTC	CASSPWGQGADNEQFF
TRBV5-4	TRBJ2-7	NA	NA	TGTGCCAGCACAGGGTCGAGCTACGAGCAGTACTTC	CASTGSSYEQYF
TRBV30	TRBJ1-6	TRBD1	once	TGTGCCTGGAGTGGGGGACAGGGGGGTTATAATTCACCCCTCCACTTT	CAWSGGQGGYNSPLHF
TRBV30	TRBJ2-1	TRBD2	few	TGTGCCTGGATTGGTGGGAGGGCATTTAATGAGCAGTTCTTC	CAWIGGRAFNEQFF
TRBV24-1	TRBJ1-1	NA	NA	TGTGCCACCAGTGGGACCGGAGGGGCCACTGAAGCTTTCTTT	CATSGTGGATEAFF
TRBV5-5	TRBJ2-7	TRBD2	NA	TGTGCCAGCAGCCCATGGGGACTAGCCGAGCAGTACTTC	CASSPWGLAEQYF
TRBV12-3/TRBV12-4	TRBJ2-7	TRBD2	NA	TGTGCCAGCAGTTTGGGAGCGGGAGACGAGCAGTACTTC	CASSLGAGDEQYF
TRBV7-8	TRBJ2-5	TRBD1	NA	TGTGCCAGCAGCTCGAAATGGGGGCAGGGGGAAGAGACCCAGTACTTC	CASSSKWGQGEETQYF
TRBV30	TRBJ2-2	TRBD1	NA	TGTGCCTGGAGTGTACAGGGACAGGGGTGGACCGGGGAGCTGTTTTTT	CAWSVQGQGWTGELFF
TRBV25-1	TRBJ2-2	NA	NA	TGTGCCAGCAGTGAATATACCACAGGGAACACCGGGGAGCTGTTTTTT	CASSEYTTGNTGELFF
TRBV6-2/TRBV6-3	TRBJ2-7	NA	NA	TGTGCCAGCAGTTACTCCTTCCCCTACGAGCAGTACTTC	CASSYSFPYEQYF
TRBV30	TRBJ1-6	NA	NA	TGTGCCTGGAGTAGTCAGGGCTATAATTCACCCCTCCACTTT	CAWSSQGYNSPLHF
TRBV7-2	TRBJ2-5	TRBD1	NA	TGTGCCAGCAGCTTAGGGGGACAGGGAACAGAGACCCAGTACTTC	CASSLGGQGTETQYF
TRBV2	TRBJ2-7	NA	NA	TGTGCCGGCCTGAGGGTAGCTAAGGGCGAGCAGTACTTC	CAGLRVAKGEQYF
TRBV15	TRBJ2-7	TRBD2	NA	TGTGCCACCAGCAGGGGAGGGCCTTACGAGCAGTACTTC	CATSRGGPYEQYF
TRBV2	TRBJ2-3	TRBD1	once	TGTGCCAGCACTAAGGGACAGGGGCCCCTCGATACGCAGTATTTT	CASTKGQGPLDTQYF
TRBV11-2	TRBJ2-7	TRBD2	NA	TGTGCCAGCAGCTTAGGTGGCGGGGGACTAGCGGACTACGAGCAGTACTTC	CASSLGGGGLADYEQYF
TRBV5-5	TRBJ1-3	TRBD1	NA	TGTGCCAGCAGCAGGGGGCCTGGAGACACCATATATTTT	CASSRGPGDTIYF
TRBV19	TRBJ2-7	TRBD2	NA	TGTGCCAGTAGTATCGGTAGCGGGAGCGCGTACGAGCAGTACTTC	CASSIGSGSAYEQYF
TRBV12-5	TRBJ2-3	NA	few	TGTGCTAGTTCTATCGGAGATACGCAGTATTTT	CASSIGDTQYF
TRBV11-2	TRBJ2-7	NA	NA	TGTGCCAGCAGCTTAGTGGCAGGGGGCGGCGGGAGGGCCGGCGAGCAGTACTTC	CASSLVAGGGGRAGEQYF
TRBV4-3	TRBJ1-1	NA	NA	TGCGCCAGCAGCCAAGATATAAGGGGCACTGAAGCTTTCTTT	CASSQDIRGTEAFF
TRBV14	TRBJ2-5	NA	NA	TGTGCCAGCAGCCCGATTAGAGAGACCCAGTACTTC	CASSPIRETQYF
TRBV7-3	TRBJ2-1	TRBD2	NA	TGTGCCAGCAGCCCAACGGGGGGGTACAATGAGCAGTTCTTC	CASSPTGGYNEQFF
TRBV5-1	TRBJ2-7	TRBD2	NA	TGCGCCAGCAGCTGGGGACTAGCGGGGACCTACGAGCAGTACTTC	CASSWGLAGTYEQYF
TRBV2	TRBJ2-3	TRBD2	NA	TGTGCCATCCTACAACGACTAGCGGGAGTTGGAGATACGCAGTATTTT	CAILQRLAGVGDTQYF
TRBV19	TRBJ1-5	NA	NA	TGTGCCAGTAGTGGGGGCAGGGCGGGCAATCAGCCCCAGCATTTT	CASSGGRAGNQPQHF
TRBV19	TRBJ2-5	TRBD1	NA	TGTGCCAGTAGTTACCCGGGACAGGGAATTGAGACCCAGTACTTC	CASSYPGQGIETQYF
TRBV19	TRBJ2-5	TRBD2	NA	TGTGCCAGTAGTACCAATCCTAGCGGGAGTGAGACCCAGTACTTC	CASSTNPSGSETQYF
TRBV14	TRBJ1-2	TRBD1	once	TGTGCCAGCAGTCTCGGGACAGAAGATTATGGCTACACCTTC	CASSLGTEDYGYTF
TRBV7-9	TRBJ2-1	TRBD2	NA	TGTGCCAGCAGCTCCTTCTGGACTAGCGGGAACAATGAGCAGTTCTTC	CASSSFWTSGNNEQFF
TRBV29-1	TRBJ2-1	NA	NA	TGCAGCGTTGAAGGAGGCTGGAGCTCCTACAATGAGCAGTTCTTC	CSVEGGWSSYNEQFF
TRBV19	TRBJ2-1	TRBD2	NA	TGTGCCAGTAGTATCCCTAGCGGGAGAGAGAATGAGCAGTTCTTC	CASSIPSGRENEQFF
TRBV19	TRBJ1-4	NA	few	TGTGCCAGTAGTGTGCAGGGCGACACCACTAATGAAAAACTGTTTTTT	CASSVQGDTTNEKLFF
TRBV5-1	TRBJ2-2	TRBD1	NA	TGCGCCAGCAGCTCCGGGACAGTTAACACCGGGGAGCTGTTTTTT	CASSSGTVNTGELFF
TRBV5-1	TRBJ2-7	TRBD2	NA	TGCGCCAGCAGCCCACCGACTAGCGGGGGCCCCTACGAGCAGTACTTC	CASSPPTSGGPYEQYF
TRBV4-1	TRBJ1-2	TRBD1	NA	TGCGCCAGCAGCCAAGTCGCGGGACAGGGTTATGGCTACACCTTC	CASSQVAGQGYGYTF
TRBV5-1	TRBJ2-7	NA	NA	TGCGCCAGCAGCCCCACTACCGGGATCGAGCAGTACTTC	CASSPTTGIEQYF
TRBV11-2	TRBJ1-5	NA	NA	TGTGCCAGCAGTGATAGCCGGGGGAATCAGCCCCAGCATTTT	CASSDSRGNQPQHF